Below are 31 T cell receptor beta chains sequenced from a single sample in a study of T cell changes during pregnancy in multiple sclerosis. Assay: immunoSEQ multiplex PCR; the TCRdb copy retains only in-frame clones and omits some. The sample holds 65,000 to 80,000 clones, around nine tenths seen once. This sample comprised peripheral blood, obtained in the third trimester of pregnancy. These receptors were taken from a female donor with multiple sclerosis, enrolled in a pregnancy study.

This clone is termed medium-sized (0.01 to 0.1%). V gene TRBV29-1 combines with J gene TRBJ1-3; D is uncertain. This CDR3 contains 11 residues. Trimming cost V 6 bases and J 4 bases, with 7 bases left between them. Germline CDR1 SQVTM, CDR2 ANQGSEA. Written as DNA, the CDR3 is TGCAGCGTCCTGGAGGGAAACACCATATATTTT. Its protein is CSVLEGNTIYF.

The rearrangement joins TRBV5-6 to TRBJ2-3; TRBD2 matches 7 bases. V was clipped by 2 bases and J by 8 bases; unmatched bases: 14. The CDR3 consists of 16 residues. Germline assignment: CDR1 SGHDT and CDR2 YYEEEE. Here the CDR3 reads CASSFFGGEPQGTQYF. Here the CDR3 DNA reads TGTGCCAGCAGCTTCTTTGGGGGGGAGCCCCAAGGTACGCAGTATTTT.

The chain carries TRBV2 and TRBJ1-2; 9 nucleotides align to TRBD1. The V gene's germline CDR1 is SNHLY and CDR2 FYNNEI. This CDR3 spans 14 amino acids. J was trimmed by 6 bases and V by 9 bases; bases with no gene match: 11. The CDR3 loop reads CASSTGQGVNGYTF. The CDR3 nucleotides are TGTGCCAGTTCGACGGGACAGGGCGTCAATGGCTACACCTTC.

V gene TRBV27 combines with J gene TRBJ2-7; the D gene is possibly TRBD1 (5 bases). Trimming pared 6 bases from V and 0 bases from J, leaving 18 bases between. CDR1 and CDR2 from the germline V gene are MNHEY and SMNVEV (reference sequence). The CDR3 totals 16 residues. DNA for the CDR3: TGTGCCAGCAGCCCCATGTCACAGGCCAGCTCCTACGAGCAGTACTTC. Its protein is CASSPMSQASSYEQYF.

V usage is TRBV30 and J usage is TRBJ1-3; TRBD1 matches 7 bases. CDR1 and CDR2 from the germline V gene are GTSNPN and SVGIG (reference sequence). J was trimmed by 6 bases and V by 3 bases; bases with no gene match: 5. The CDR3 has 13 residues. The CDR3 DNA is TGTGCCTGGAGGGTACAGGGGAAAAACACCATATATTTT. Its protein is CAWRVQGKNTIYF. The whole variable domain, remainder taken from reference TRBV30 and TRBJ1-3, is SQTIHQWPATLVQPVGSPLSLECTVEGTSNPNLYWYRQAAGRGLQLLFYSVGIGQISSEVPQNLSASRPQDRQFILSSKKLLLSDSGFYLCAWRVQGKNTIYFGEGSWLTVV.

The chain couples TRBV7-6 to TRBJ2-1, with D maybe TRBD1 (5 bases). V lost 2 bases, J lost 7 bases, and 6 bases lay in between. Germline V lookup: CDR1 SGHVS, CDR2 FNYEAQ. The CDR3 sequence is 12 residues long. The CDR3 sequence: CASSLTGNEQFF. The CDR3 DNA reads TGTGCCAGCAGCTTAACAGGAAATGAGCAGTTCTTC.

The chain's CDR3 is CASSERFLAGGLAKNIQYF. As DNA, the CDR3 is TGTGCCAGCAGTGAACGGTTCCTAGCGGGAGGTCTAGCCAAAAACATTCAGTACTTC. The chain uses TRBV2 and TRBJ2-4; 11 bases are a match to TRBD2. The CDR3 is made up of 19 amino acids. The V segment lost 2 bases and the J segment 0 bases; nucleotides outside the gene matches: 9. Germline V gene lookup returns CDR1 SNHLY and CDR2 FYNNEI.

Here the CDR3 DNA reads TGCGCCAGCAGCCAAGGGATCGGTAGCGGGGAGTACGAGCAGTACTTC. This translates into CASSQGIGSGEYEQYF. The chain recombines TRBV4-3 with TRBJ2-7, with 8 bases identical to TRBD2. The V gene's germline CDR1 is LGHNA and CDR2 YSLEER. V lost 1 base and J lost 4; bases outside the gene matches: 9. There are 16 residues in the CDR3.

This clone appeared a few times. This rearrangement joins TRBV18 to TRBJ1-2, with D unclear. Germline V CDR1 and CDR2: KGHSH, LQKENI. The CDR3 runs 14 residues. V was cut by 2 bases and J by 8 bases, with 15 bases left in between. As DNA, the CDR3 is TGTGCCAGCTCACCAGAGGCGGTCCCGGGAGGCTACACCTTC. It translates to CASSPEAVPGGYTF.

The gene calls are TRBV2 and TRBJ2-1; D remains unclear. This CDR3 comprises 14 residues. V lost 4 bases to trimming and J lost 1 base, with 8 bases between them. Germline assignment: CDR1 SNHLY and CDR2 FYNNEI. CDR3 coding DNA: TGTGCCAGCAGTGCCTTCGCGTCCTACAATGAGCAGTTCTTC. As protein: CASSAFASYNEQFF.

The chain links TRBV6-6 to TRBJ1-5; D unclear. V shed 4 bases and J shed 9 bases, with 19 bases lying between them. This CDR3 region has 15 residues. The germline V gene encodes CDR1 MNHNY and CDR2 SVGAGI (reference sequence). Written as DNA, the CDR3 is TGTGCCAGCAGTTCCCCGACGGCGGGAAGCACGCCCCAGCATTTT. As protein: CASSSPTAGSTPQHF.

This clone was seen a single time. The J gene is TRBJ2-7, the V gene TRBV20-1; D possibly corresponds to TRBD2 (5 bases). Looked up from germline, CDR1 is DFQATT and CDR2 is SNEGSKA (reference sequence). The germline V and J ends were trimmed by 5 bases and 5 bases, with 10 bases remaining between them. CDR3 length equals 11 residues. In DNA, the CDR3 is TGCAGTGCTCCGGAGGATGACGAGCAGTACTTC. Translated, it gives CSAPEDDEQYF.

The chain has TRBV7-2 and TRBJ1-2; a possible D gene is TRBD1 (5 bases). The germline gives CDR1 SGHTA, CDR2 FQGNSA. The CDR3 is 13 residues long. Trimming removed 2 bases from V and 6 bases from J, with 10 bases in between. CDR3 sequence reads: CASSLSRAHGYTF. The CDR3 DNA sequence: TGTGCCAGCAGCTTATCCAGGGCCCATGGCTACACCTTC. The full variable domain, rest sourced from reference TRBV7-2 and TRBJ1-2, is GAGVSQSPSNKVTEKGKDVELRCDPISGHTALYWYRQSLGQGLEFLIYFQGNSAPDKSGLPSDRFSAERTGGSVSTLTIQRTQQEDSAVYLCASSLSRAHGYTFGSGTRLTVV.

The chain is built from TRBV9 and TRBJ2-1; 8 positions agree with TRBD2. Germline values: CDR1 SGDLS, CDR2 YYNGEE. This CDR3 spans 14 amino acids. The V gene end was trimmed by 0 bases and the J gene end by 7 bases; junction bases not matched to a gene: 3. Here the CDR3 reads CASSVARGGNEQFF. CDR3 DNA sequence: TGTGCCAGCAGCGTAGCTCGGGGGGGGAATGAGCAGTTCTTC.

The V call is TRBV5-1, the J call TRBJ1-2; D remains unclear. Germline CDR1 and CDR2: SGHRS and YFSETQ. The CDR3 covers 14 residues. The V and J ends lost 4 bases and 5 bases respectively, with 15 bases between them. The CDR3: CASSPSFQAYGYTF. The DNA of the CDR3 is TGCGCCAGCAGCCCGTCCTTCCAAGCGTATGGCTACACCTTC.

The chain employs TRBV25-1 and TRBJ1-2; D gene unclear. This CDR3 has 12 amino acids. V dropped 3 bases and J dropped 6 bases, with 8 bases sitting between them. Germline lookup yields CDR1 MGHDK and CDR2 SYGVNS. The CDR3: CASSDRGNGYTF. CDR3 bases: TGTGCCAGCAGTGATAGAGGAAATGGCTACACCTTC.

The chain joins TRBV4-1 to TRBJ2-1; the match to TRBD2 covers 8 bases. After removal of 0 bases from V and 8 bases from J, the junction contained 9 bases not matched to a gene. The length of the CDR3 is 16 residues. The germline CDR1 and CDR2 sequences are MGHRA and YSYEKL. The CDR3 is CASSQEVASGLDEQFF. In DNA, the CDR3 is TGCGCCAGCAGCCAAGAAGTGGCTAGCGGGCTGGATGAGCAGTTCTTC.

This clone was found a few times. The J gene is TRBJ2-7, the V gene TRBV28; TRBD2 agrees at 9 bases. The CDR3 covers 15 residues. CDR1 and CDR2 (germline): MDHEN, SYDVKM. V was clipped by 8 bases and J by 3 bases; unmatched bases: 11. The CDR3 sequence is CASGVGGRAVYEQYF. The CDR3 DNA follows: TGTGCCAGCGGGGTCGGCGGGAGGGCTGTCTACGAGCAGTACTTC.

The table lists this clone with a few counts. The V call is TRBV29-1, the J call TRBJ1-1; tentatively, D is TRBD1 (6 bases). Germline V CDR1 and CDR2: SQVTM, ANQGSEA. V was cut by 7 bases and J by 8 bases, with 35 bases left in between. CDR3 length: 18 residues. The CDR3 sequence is CSATLGGRTVSLEVEAFF. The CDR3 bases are TGCAGCGCGACCCTTGGGGGAAGGACAGTGTCGTTGGAGGTAGAAGCTTTCTTT. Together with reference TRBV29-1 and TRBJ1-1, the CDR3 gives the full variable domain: SAVISQKPSRDICQRGTSLTIQCQVDSQVTMMFWYRQQPGQSLTLIATANQGSEATYESGFVIDKFPISRPNLTFSTLTVSNMSPEDSSIYLCSATLGGRTVSLEVEAFFGQGTRLTVV.

The CDR3 loop reads CASSEFSLGGTPFYNEQFF. For the CDR3, the DNA is TGTGCCAGCAGTGAATTCTCGCTTGGGGGGACCCCTTTCTACAATGAGCAGTTCTTC. The rearrangement joins TRBV2 to TRBJ2-1, with TRBD2 as a possible D gene (6 bases). Germline lookup yields CDR1 SNHLY and CDR2 FYNNEI. Trimming removed 2 bases at V and 3 bases at J, with 23 bases between. The CDR3 is 19 residues long.

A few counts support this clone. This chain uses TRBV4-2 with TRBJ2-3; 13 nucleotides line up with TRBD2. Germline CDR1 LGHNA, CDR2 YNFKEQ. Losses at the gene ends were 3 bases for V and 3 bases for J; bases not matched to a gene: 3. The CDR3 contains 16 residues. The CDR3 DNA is TGTGCCAGCAGCCAGGAACTAGCGGGGGGGACAGATACGCAGTATTTT. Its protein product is CASSQELAGGTDTQYF.

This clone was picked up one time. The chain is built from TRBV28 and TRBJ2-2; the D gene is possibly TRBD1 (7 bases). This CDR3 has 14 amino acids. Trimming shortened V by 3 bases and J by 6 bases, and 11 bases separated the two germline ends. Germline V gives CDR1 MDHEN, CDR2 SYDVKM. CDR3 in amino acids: CASSFFRGAGELFF. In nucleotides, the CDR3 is TGTGCCAGCAGTTTTTTCAGGGGGGCCGGGGAGCTGTTTTTT.

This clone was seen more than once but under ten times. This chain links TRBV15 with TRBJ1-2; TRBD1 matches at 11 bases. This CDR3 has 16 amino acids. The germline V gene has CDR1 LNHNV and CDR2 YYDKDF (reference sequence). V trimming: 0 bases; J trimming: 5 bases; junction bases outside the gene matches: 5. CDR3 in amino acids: CATSRDGTGGMYGYTF. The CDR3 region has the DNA TGTGCCACCAGCAGAGATGGGACAGGGGGGATGTATGGCTACACCTTC.

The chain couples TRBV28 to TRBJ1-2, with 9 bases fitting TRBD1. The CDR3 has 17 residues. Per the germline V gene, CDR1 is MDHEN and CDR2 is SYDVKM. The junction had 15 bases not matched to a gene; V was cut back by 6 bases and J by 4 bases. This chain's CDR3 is CASSIIKQGALGYGYTF. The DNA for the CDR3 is TGTGCCAGCAGCATAATAAAACAGGGGGCGTTGGGCTATGGCTACACCTTC.

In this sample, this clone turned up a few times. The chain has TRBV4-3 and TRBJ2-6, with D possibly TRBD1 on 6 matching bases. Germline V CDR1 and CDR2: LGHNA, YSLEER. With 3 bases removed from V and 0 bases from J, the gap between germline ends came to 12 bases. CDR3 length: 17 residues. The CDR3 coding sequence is TGCGCCAGCAGCCAGGAGACAGGAGGCTCTGGGGCCAACGTCCTGACTTTC. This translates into CASSQETGGSGANVLTF.

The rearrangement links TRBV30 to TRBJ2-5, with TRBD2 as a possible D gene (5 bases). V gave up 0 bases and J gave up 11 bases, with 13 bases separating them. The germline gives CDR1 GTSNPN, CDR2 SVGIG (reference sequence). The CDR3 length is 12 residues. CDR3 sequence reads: CAWSVEGTQQYF. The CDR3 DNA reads TGTGCCTGGAGTGTAGAGGGTACGCAGCAGTACTTC.

The CDR3 DNA is TGCGCCAGCAGCTTGGCCGCGGGGCACGGAAACACCATATATTTT. Its protein product is CASSLAAGHGNTIYF. The V and J genes are TRBV5-1 and TRBJ1-3, with D perhaps TRBD1 (5 bases). V lost 0 bases and J 4 bases, leaving 11 bases between the germline ends. CDR3 length equals 15 residues. CDR1 and CDR2 (germline): SGHRS, YFSETQ.

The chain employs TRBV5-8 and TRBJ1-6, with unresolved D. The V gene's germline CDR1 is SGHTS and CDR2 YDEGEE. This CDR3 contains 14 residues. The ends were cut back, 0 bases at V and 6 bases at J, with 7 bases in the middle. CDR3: CASSLASSNSPLHF. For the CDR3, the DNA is TGTGCCAGCAGCTTGGCCAGTTCTAATTCACCCCTCCACTTT.

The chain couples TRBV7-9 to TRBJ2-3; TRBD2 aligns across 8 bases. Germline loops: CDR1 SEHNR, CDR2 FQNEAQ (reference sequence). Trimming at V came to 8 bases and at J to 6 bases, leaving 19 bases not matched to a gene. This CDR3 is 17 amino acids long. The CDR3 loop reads CASLTHRGGWAGDTQYF. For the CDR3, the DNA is TGTGCCAGCCTCACACACCGGGGGGGCTGGGCCGGGGATACGCAGTATTTT.

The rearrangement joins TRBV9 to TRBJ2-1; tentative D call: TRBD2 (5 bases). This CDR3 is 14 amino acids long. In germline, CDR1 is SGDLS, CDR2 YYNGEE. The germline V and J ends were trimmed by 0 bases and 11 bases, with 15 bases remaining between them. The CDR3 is CASSVESLTGKQFF. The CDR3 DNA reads TGTGCCAGCAGCGTAGAGAGTCTTACGGGGAAGCAGTTCTTC.

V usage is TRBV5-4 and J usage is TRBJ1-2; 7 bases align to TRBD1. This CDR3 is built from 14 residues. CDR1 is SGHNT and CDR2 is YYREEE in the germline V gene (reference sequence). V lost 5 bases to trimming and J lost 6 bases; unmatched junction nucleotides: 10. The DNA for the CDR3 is TGTGCCAGCAGAGGGACAGATTTAGGGAATGGCTACACCTTC. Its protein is CASRGTDLGNGYTF.